Following are 5 T cell receptor delta chains from one sample sequenced in a study of gamma-delta chains in newborns, infants, children. TCRdb re-called the reads using CATT. The sample has 1,100 or so delta-chain clones, more than 3.5% seen once. Sequenced input: blood. The receptors stem from a child who was a newborn, infant or young child, either healthy, febrile or measles-vaccinated (not recorded which).

Details on this clone: This sequence is one base from a far larger clone and is likely a read error. The chain joins TRDV2 to TRDJ3, with 7 bases lining up with TRDD3. This CDR3 region has 17 residues. CDR1 is GEAIGNYY, CDR2 EKD, per germline. The CDR3 nucleotides are TGTGCCTGTGACAAGACTGGGGCCTCCTGGGACACCCGACAGGTGTTTTTC. Translating gives CACDKTGASWDTRQVFF.

This clone was observed a handful of times. Just one base apart from a much larger clone, this may be a read error. The same CDR3 arises from other DNA sequences in this sample as well. The chain combines TRDV1 with TRDJ1; 8 nucleotides match TRDD3. The length of the CDR3 is 22 residues. Germline V gene data show CDR1 as TSWWSYY and CDR2 as QGS. The CDR3 coding sequence is TGTGCTCTTGGGGAACCCCCCCTCCCCTCGGCATTACTGGGGGCCAACACCGATAAACTCATATTT. Translated: CALGEPPLPSALLGANTDKLIF.

This clone was seen a few times. The protein TCRdb gives is from a much larger clone and does not agree with this DNA's translation at residue 6, likely a read error; the protein shown here comes from the DNA. The chain employs TRDV1 and TRDJ1; 7 nucleotides align to TRDD3. Trimming cost V 3 bases and J 0 bases; bases outside gene matches: 7. Germline lookup yields CDR1 TSWWSYY and CDR2 QGS. CDR3 size: 16 residues. The CDR3 bases are TGTGCTCTTGGGGACCGTACTGGGGACTACACCGATAAACTCATCTTT. It translates to CALGDRTGDYTDKLIF.

In regard to this clone: Given a far larger clone just one base away, this is likely a sequencing read error. The sample carries other DNA sequences with the same CDR3. CDR3 DNA: TGTGCTCTTGGGGAAATCGGTTGGGGGATGACACACCTGACGGCACAACTCTTCTTT. This translates into CALGEIGWGMTHLTAQLFF. The chain carries TRDV1 and TRDJ2; 8 nucleotides agree with TRDD3. Germline V gene lookup returns CDR1 TSWWSYY and CDR2 QGS. This CDR3 is built from 19 residues.

The chain joins TRDV2 to TRDJ3; 13 nucleotides match TRDD3. The J segment lost 2 bases and the V segment lost 6 bases, leaving 9 bases of the junction unmatched. CDR3 size: 19 residues. The germline V gene has CDR1 GEAIGNYY and CDR2 EKD. This chain's CDR3 is CACSRLGDTFAWDTRQMFF. The CDR3 DNA is TGTGCCTGTAGCAGACTGGGGGATACGTTTGCCTGGGACACCCGACAGATGTTTTTC.